This T cell receptor beta chain came from a study of T cells after somatic rescue of genetic block. V was clipped by 4 bases and J by 0 bases, with 19 bases between them. Germline loops: CDR1 MDHEN, CDR2 SYDVKM. The CDR3 has 18 residues. Here immunoSEQ multiplex PCR was the method, and the copy in TCRdb shows in-frame clones only, minus some. The sample has more than 70,000 clones; over 80% are singletons. The sequencing sample was made of peripheral blood mononuclear cells (PBMCs). The chain couples TRBV28 to TRBJ1-5; a possible D gene is TRBD1 (6 bases). The source of this sequence is a woman aged 18-29 years. As DNA, the CDR3 is TGTGCCAGCAGTTCGTTGAGACAGGCAGACTATAGCAATCAGCCCCAGCATTTT. The encoded protein is CASSSLRQADYSNQPQHF.